The entry that follows covers one TCR beta chain sequence. Other nucleotide sequences from this sample produce the same CDR3. This sample was taken from a study of metastatic and nonmetastatic thyroid tumors. With MiXCR, TCRdb called clones anew from the PCR reads. This sample yields roughly 89,000 clones, of which around an eighth are seen a single time; about 10% belongs to the top ten. Until they underwent thyroid surgery, no patient had received any treatment. V gave up 6 bases and J gave up 3 bases, with 15 bases separating them. The CDR3 covers 15 residues. Germline V CDR1 and CDR2: DFQATT, SNEGSKA (reference sequence).

This chain connects TRBV20-1 to TRBJ1-6; D is ambiguous. The TCR originated in a female donor with papillary thyroid cancer or a benign thyroid nodule (not recorded which). Some clones in this sample may be carry-over from other donors' samples. Source material: tumor tissue. The CDR3 loop is CSATAGVGYNSPLHF. Written as DNA, the CDR3 is TGCAGTGCGACGGCTGGGGTAGGCTATAATTCACCCCTCCACTTT.